A single sample gave rise to the 21 T cell receptor beta chains below, sequenced in a study of T cells in Graves' hyperthyroidism and ophthalmopathy. RNA transcripts served as the template for amplifying TCR beta CDR3 regions. First-round RT-PCR with HTBI primers amplified the TCR CDR3 region. TCRdb fed the multiplex PCR reads into MiXCR, producing one record per CDR3 protein. The sample lists about 290,000 distinct CDR3 sequences; about 18% were seen once. Sequencing used blood. Receptors originate from a woman aged 60-70 years with Graves' ophthalmopathy.

The sample holds a few counts of this clonotype. The chain couples TRBV4-2 to TRBJ2-2; D gene uncertain. From germline, CDR1 is LGHNA and CDR2 YNFKEQ. V lost 0 bases, J lost 6 bases, and 8 bases lay in between. The CDR3 covers 14 residues. The DNA of the CDR3 is TGTGCCAGCAGCCAAGATAGGTGGTCCGGGGAGCTGTTTTTT. Translated: CASSQDRWSGELFF.

This clonotype was recorded a few times. This rearrangement joins TRBV15 to TRBJ2-7, with a tentative D call TRBD1 (5 bases). The CDR3 spans 14 residues. Trimming pared 1 base from V and 0 bases from J, leaving 7 bases between. Germline V gene sequence: CDR1 LNHNV, CDR2 YYDKDF (reference sequence). The CDR3 DNA is TGTGCCACCAGCAGAGCAGGGCGCTCCTACGAGCAGTACTTC. It translates to CATSRAGRSYEQYF.

The chain has TRBV20-1 and TRBJ2-3; D remains unclear. Per the germline V gene, CDR1 is DFQATT and CDR2 is SNEGSKA (reference sequence). Trimming left V 2 bases short and J 2 bases short, with 2 bases between. The CDR3 consists of 11 residues. The CDR3 DNA follows: TGCAGTGCTAGACCCACAGATACGCAGTATTTT. It translates to CSARPTDTQYF.

This clonotype was seen a handful of times. The chain uses TRBV7-2 and TRBJ2-7; unclear D gene. The CDR3 consists of 13 residues. Germline V CDR1 and CDR2: SGHTA, FQGNSA. The V end was cut by 5 bases, the J end by 9 bases, with 17 bases between. CDR3 in amino acids: CASSQSDRAGQYF. The CDR3 region has the DNA TGTGCCAGCAGCCAATCGGACCGAGCCGGGCAGTACTTC.

This clonotype was counted ten times or more. V and J are TRBV27 and TRBJ1-5; D unclear. Germline values: CDR1 MNHEY, CDR2 SMNVEV (reference sequence). V dropped 1 base and J dropped 5 bases, with 6 bases sitting between them. This CDR3 region has 13 residues. DNA of the CDR3: TGTGCCAGCAGTTTATACGGGGATCAGCCCCAGCATTTT. This codes for CASSLYGDQPQHF.

This clonotype was recorded at least ten times. This rearrangement joins TRBV7-2 to TRBJ2-5; 10 positions agree with TRBD2. The CDR3 sequence is 15 residues long. Losses at the gene ends were 5 bases for V and 4 bases for J; bases not matched to a gene: 7. Per the germline V gene, CDR1 is SGHTA and CDR2 is FQGNSA. The CDR3 nucleotides are TGTGCCAGCAGCCCGCAGCGGGGGGGCGGAGAGACCCAGTACTTC. Residues: CASSPQRGGGETQYF.

In its sample, this clonotype was seen a few times. This chain connects TRBV7-8 to TRBJ2-3, with D possibly being TRBD1 (5 bases). CDR1 is SGHVS, CDR2 FQNEAQ, per germline. Trimming left V 5 bases short and J 4 bases short, with 13 bases between. This CDR3 contains 14 residues. As DNA, the CDR3 is TGTGCCAGCAGCCCGCTGCAGGGCTCAGATACGCAGTATTTT. Protein sequence: CASSPLQGSDTQYF. Full variable domain (missing parts from reference TRBV7-8 and TRBJ2-3): GAGVSQSPRYKVAKRGQDVALRCDPISGHVSLFWYQQALGQGPEFLTYFQNEAQLDKSGLPSDRFFAERPEGSVSTLKIQRTQQEDSAVYLCASSPLQGSDTQYFGPGTRLTVL.

This clonotype was recorded many times. The rearrangement joins TRBV7-2 to TRBJ2-5; 8 nucleotides match TRBD1. Germline trimming cut 8 bases from V and 5 bases from J; bases unmatched to any gene: 10. CDR3 size: 14 residues. The germline gives CDR1 SGHTA, CDR2 FQGNSA. CDR3 protein: CASAPRQGMETQYF. CDR3 in DNA: TGTGCCAGCGCACCTCGACAGGGGATGGAGACCCAGTACTTC.

This clonotype was observed many times. V usage is TRBV7-2 and J usage is TRBJ2-5; D is ambiguous. The CDR3 is made up of 11 amino acids. Trimming took off 1 base at V and 6 bases at J, with 3 bases between the two ends. CDR1 and CDR2 (germline): SGHTA, FQGNSA. CDR3 in DNA: TGTGCCAGCAGCTTAGAAAAGACCCAGTACTTC. Its translation: CASSLEKTQYF.

This clonotype has just a few counts. The chain is built from TRBV20-1 and TRBJ1-4; D is unresolved. The CDR3 length is 14 residues. CDR1 is DFQATT and CDR2 is SNEGSKA in the germline V gene (reference sequence). V dropped 2 bases and J dropped 4 bases, with 11 bases sitting between them. CDR3 DNA sequence: TGCAGTGCTAGACCCAATATTATTAATGAAAAACTGTTTTTT. It is translated as CSARPNIINEKLFF.

This clonotype was seen at least ten times. DNA of the CDR3: TGTGCCAGCAGCTTGATGCAGGCGGGGAGCTCCTACAATGAGCAGTTCTTC. This gives the protein CASSLMQAGSSYNEQFF. V usage is TRBV11-2 and J usage is TRBJ2-1; perhaps TRBD2 as D (6 bases). The CDR3 totals 17 residues. V lost 3 bases and J 0 bases, leaving 15 bases between the germline ends. Looked up from germline, CDR1 is SGHAT and CDR2 is FQNNGV.

This clonotype was seen at least ten times. This chain uses TRBV7-8 with TRBJ1-1; D is unresolved. Germline V lookup: CDR1 SGHVS, CDR2 FQNEAQ. This CDR3 comprises 12 residues. The V end was cut by 2 bases, the J end by 12 bases, with 13 bases between. This chain's CDR3 is CASSLIGIGTFF. The DNA of the CDR3 is TGTGCCAGCAGCTTAATAGGGATTGGAACTTTCTTT.

Many counts were recorded for this clonotype. This sequence joins TRBV4-1 and TRBJ2-7; TRBD2 aligns across 10 bases. The V gene's germline CDR1 is MGHRA and CDR2 YSYEKL. The length of the CDR3 is 15 residues. V lost 0 bases and J lost 5; bases outside the gene matches: 4. The CDR3 loop is CASSQESSGSDEQYF. CDR3 nucleotide sequence: TGCGCCAGCAGCCAAGAATCTAGCGGGAGCGACGAGCAGTACTTC.

This chain links TRBV9 with TRBJ2-2; the D gene could be TRBD1 or TRBD2 (5 bases each). Germline values: CDR1 SGDLS, CDR2 YYNGEE. This CDR3 region has 18 residues. The ends were cut back, 4 bases at V and 4 bases at J, with 23 bases in the middle. The CDR3 DNA reads TGTGCCAGCAGCATCTACCGGTGGGGGACCCACTGCACCGGGGAGCTGTTTTTT. As protein: CASSIYRWGTHCTGELFF.

This clonotype occurred many times. V gene TRBV5-5 combines with J gene TRBJ1-2; 12 bases line up with TRBD1. Germline CDR1 and CDR2: SGHKS and YYEKEE (reference sequence). This CDR3 has 16 amino acids. V shed 3 bases, J shed 3 bases, and the junction held 6 bases outside the gene matches. In DNA form, the CDR3 reads TGTGCCAGCAGCTGGGACAGGGGGCGGGCCGACTATGGCTACACCTTC. Amino acid sequence: CASSWDRGRADYGYTF.

This clonotype was recorded many times. The V call is TRBV6-1, the J call TRBJ2-1; 14 nucleotides line up with TRBD2. The CDR3 is 19 residues long. The V gene end was trimmed by 6 bases and the J gene end by 0 bases; junction bases not matched to a gene: 10. The germline gives CDR1 MNHNS, CDR2 SASEGT. CDR3 amino acids: CASRQTGLAGASSYNEQFF. CDR3 bases: TGTGCCAGCAGACAAACGGGACTAGCGGGAGCCTCCTCCTACAATGAGCAGTTCTTC.

This clonotype was seen at least ten times. The chain recombines TRBV11-2 with TRBJ2-1; possible D gene TRBD1, 5 bases. The CDR3 consists of 15 residues. V lost 1 base, J lost 2 bases, and 9 bases lay in between. CDR1 and CDR2 (germline): SGHAT, FQNNGV. The CDR3 region has the DNA TGTGCCAGCAGCTTAGGGGGCAACCCCTACAATGAGCAGTTCTTC. Protein: CASSLGGNPYNEQFF.

This clonotype has ten or more counts. The chain is built from TRBV6-2 or TRBV6-3 and TRBJ2-1; no definite D call. Per germline, CDR1 MNHEY and CDR2 SVGEGT. Trimming left V 0 bases short and J 3 bases short, with 12 bases between. The CDR3 runs 16 residues. The CDR3 bases are TGTGCCAGCAGTTACTCGTGGGTCCTGGGCTACAATGAGCAGTTCTTC. Encoded protein: CASSYSWVLGYNEQFF.

This clonotype came up many times. J is TRBJ1-5 and V is TRBV28; D is perhaps TRBD1 (5 bases). Trimming left V 10 bases short and J 0 bases short, with 10 bases between. This CDR3 region has 13 residues. Germline V gene sequence: CDR1 MDHEN, CDR2 SYDVKM. CDR3 DNA sequence: TGTGCCACTTCGACAGATAGCAATCAGCCCCAGCATTTT. Residues: CATSTDSNQPQHF.

The chain carries TRBV11-2 and TRBJ1-5; D is unclear. The V end was cut by 0 bases, the J end by 6 bases, with 6 bases between. The CDR3 spans 13 residues. From germline, CDR1 is SGHAT and CDR2 FQNNGV. The CDR3 region has the DNA TGTGCCAGCAGCTTAGAGATCCGTCAGCCCCAGCATTTT. Its translation: CASSLEIRQPQHF. Drawing the rest from reference TRBV11-2 and TRBJ1-5, the complete variable domain is EAGVAQSPRYKIIEKRQSVAFWCNPISGHATLYWYQQILGQGPKLLIQFQNNGVVDDSQLPKDRFSAERLKGVDSTLKIQPAKLEDSAVYLCASSLEIRQPQHFGDGTRLSIL.

This clonotype has a count of ten or more. V usage is TRBV7-9 and J usage is TRBJ1-1, with D possibly being TRBD1 (6 bases). Trimming left V 8 bases short and J 5 bases short, with 18 bases between. CDR3 length: 14 amino acids. Germline CDR1 reads SEHNR; CDR2 reads FQNEAQ (reference sequence). The DNA of the CDR3 is TGTGCCAGCCTACAAATGGGGGGGCATACTGAAGCTTTCTTT. Amino acid sequence: CASLQMGGHTEAFF. The variable domain in full, completed from reference TRBV7-9 and TRBJ1-1, reads DTGVSQNPRHKITKRGQNVTFRCDPISEHNRLYWYRQTLGQGPEFLTYFQNEAQLEKSRLLSDRFSAERPKGSFSTLEIQRTEQGDSAMYLCASLQMGGHTEAFFGQGTRLTVV.